Included here is one TCR beta chain sequence, with context. What antigen it recognizes has not been identified. Per-base qualities were not stored, and no clone one base away is much larger. This sample stems from a study of technical replicates of blood from a few donors (dated by TCRdb to about 2017). V loses 4 bases of germline sequence and J loses 3 bases, and the interval between the two ends is 15 bases. From cysteine to phenylalanine, the CDR3 is 15 amino acids long. Left in the record is the CDR3 DNA by itself, 45 bases read in frame from the first base. Reading the germline V gene gives CDR1 KGHSH and CDR2 LQKENI. Library generation was performed with the immunoSEQ multiplex PCR assay. Not all clones reach the TCRdb copy of this immuneACCESS table, which keeps in-frame sequences only. Checked studies attribute under half of the gap to unresolved V genes and leave the rest unexplained. This sample lists more than 60,000 clones; roughly 94% were detected once. Of the sample, roughly 0.26% falls within the top ten clones.

The chain was built from TRBV18 and TRBJ1-1; 5 matching bases give a weak D call of TRBD1. This receptor was taken from a human donor in good health. The sequencing sample was made of T cells isolated from PBMCs. DNA sequence: TGTGCCAGCTCACGGGACCCAGGGAGGGACACTGAAGCTTTCTTT. Its translation is CASSRDPGRDTEAFF.